This TCR beta chain was identified in a study of shared clonotypes between healthy human individuals. The wider study: Donors were two women and three men aged 18 to 49. Study-wide results and caveats: Clonotype sharing among donors likely depends on sequencing depth. Larger richness was generally estimated for naive than memory subsets. Investigators collected only blood, and repertoires in tissues likely differ.

CDR3 length: 15 residues. From germline, CDR1 is KGHSH and CDR2 LQKENI. The ends were cut back, 6 bases at V and 16 bases at J, with 28 bases in the middle. Here immunoSEQ multiplex PCR was the method, and the copy in TCRdb shows in-frame clones only, minus some. The sample lists 190,000 or so clones; approximately 92% were seen once. A remark on this clone: Its cognate antigen is unknown.

Specimen: naive CD4+ T cells sorted from blood. Subset denoted: CD45RA+ positively selected. The rearrangement joins TRBV18 to TRBJ2-1, with TRBD2 as a possible D gene (6 bases). The receptor's source is a woman younger than 45 in good health. The CDR3 spells CASSVYVGLASLLFF. Written as DNA, the CDR3 is TGTGCCAGCTCCGTTTACGTGGGACTGGCGTCGTTACTATTCTTC.